This T cell receptor beta chain was sequenced in a study of T cell repertoires in cytomegalovirus infection. Study details: Public signatures in TCR beta pointed to CMV infection and matching HLA type. Findings and caveats of the study: Dominating the ex vivo response were HLA-C-restricted CMV-specific TCR beta clonotypes. Carriers of CMV and the relevant HLA type were discriminated by public TCR beta frequency.

TCRdb called the reads again in MiXCR, with one record for every CDR3 protein. The sample contains about 83,000 distinct CDR3 sequences, around 28% of which appear only once. A word on this clonotype: Its antigen is currently unknown.

J lost 2 bases, V lost 5 bases, and 5 bases had no gene match. Germline V gene sequence: CDR1 LNHDA, CDR2 SQIVND (reference sequence). CDR3 length: 14 amino acids. The chain has TRBV19 and TRBJ1-2; 7 nucleotides match TRBD1. This receptor was obtained from a human donor in good health (CMV status not recorded). Some clones in this sample may be carry-over from other donors' samples. This specimen consisted of CD8+ T cells from cultured PBMCs, obtained from culture after CMV antigen stimulation. The CDR3 DNA sequence: TGTGCCAGTAGTGCGTGGACAGGAAACTATGGCTACACCTTC. Protein sequence: CASSAWTGNYGYTF.